This record looks at one T cell receptor (beta chain) sequence and its context. This CDR3 comprises 16 residues. With 4 bases clipped from V and 3 bases from J, the junction kept 10 bases outside the gene matches. Per the germline V gene, CDR1 is SGDLS and CDR2 is YYNGEE. This sample was included in a study of shared T cell receptors in the human thymus. The repertoire was sequenced with immunoSEQ multiplex PCR; TCRdb's copy has only in-frame clones and lacks some. The sample shows some 700,000 clones, approximately 85% of them seen only once. These data were also reused for a study on human thymus T cells. Per that paper: Apparent bias marked the V and J gene usage of thymic and blood repertoires.

The TCR was taken from a girl less than two years old with a congenital heart defect. Input material: thymocytes. This chain connects TRBV9 to TRBJ1-2; 9 bases line up with TRBD1. The CDR3 DNA sequence: TGTGCCAGCAGCCATGGGACAGGGCGGCTTTACTATGGCTACACCTTC. Translation: CASSHGTGRLYYGYTF.